The clone carrying this T cell receptor beta chain was seen repeatedly, ten times or more. Construction of the TCRbeta library involved unique molecular identifiers. TCRdb re-derived calls from the PCR reads in MiXCR, one entry per CDR3 protein. The sample has more than 550,000 distinct CDR3 sequences; about 10% are singletons. These data are taken from a study of T-cell reconstitution after alpha-beta-depleted transplantation in children. The CDR3 contains 24 residues. The V segment lost 5 bases and the J segment 0 bases; nucleotides outside the gene matches: 22. Germline CDR1 MNHEY, CDR2 SVGAGI. Sequencing used PBMCs from the stem cell graft donor, obtained from the stem cell graft. This sequence was found in a human donor who donated a stem cell graft to a child with acute myeloid leukemia. J is TRBJ2-6 and V is TRBV6-5; 13 bases match TRBD2. CDR3 amino acids: CASSPWTDRTSGRVGASGANVLTF. CDR3 nucleotide sequence: TGTGCCAGCAGTCCCTGGACAGATAGGACTAGCGGGAGAGTGGGGGCCTCTGGGGCCAACGTCCTGACTTTC.